The entry below gives a single TCR beta chain sequence along with its context. The data were obtained in a study of blood T cell repertoires in COVID-19. Overall study: The origin of the acute and convalescent COVID-19 samples was the United States, Italy and Spain.

Assay: immunoSEQ multiplex PCR; the TCRdb copy retains only in-frame clones and omits some. This sample carries 200,000 or so clones, over 80% of them seen once, and the ten largest clones take around 0.93%. This receptor was taken from a man in his 60s with COVID-19, enrolled during active disease. Sequenced material: peripheral blood.

Here the CDR3 DNA reads TGTGCCAGCAGACCCCAGGGGAGAGGGTCACCCCTCCACTTT. Translating gives CASRPQGRGSPLHF. V usage is TRBV6-5 and J usage is TRBJ1-6; possibly TRBD1 for D (6 bases). The germline V gene has CDR1 MNHEY and CDR2 SVGAGI. The CDR3 length is 14 residues. V was cut by 6 bases and J by 10 bases, with 16 bases left in between.